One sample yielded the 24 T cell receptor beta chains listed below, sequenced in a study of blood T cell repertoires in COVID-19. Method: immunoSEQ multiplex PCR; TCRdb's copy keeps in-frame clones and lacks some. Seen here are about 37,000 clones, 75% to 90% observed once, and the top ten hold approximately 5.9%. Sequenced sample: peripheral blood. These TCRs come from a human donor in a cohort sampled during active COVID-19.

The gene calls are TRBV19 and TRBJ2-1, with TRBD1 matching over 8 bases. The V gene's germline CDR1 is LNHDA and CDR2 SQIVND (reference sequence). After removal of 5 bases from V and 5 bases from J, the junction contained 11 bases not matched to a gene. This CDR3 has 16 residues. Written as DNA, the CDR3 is TGTGCCAGTAGTCACCTCAGGGGGCTCCAACACAATGAGCAGTTCTTC. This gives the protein CASSHLRGLQHNEQFF. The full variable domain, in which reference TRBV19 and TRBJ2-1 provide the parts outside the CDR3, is DGGITQSPKYLFRKEGQNVTLSCEQNLNHDAMYWYRQDPGQGLRLIYYSQIVNDFQKGDIAEGYSVSREKKESFPLTVTSAQKNPTAFYLCASSHLRGLQHNEQFFGPGTRLTVL.

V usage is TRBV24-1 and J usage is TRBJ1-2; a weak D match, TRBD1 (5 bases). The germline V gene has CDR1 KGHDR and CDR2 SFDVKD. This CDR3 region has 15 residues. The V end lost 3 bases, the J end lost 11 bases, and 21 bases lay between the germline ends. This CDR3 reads CATSDNAVGLRGYTF. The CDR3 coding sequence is TGTGCCACCAGTGATAACGCCGTCGGCCTTCGGGGGTACACCTTC.

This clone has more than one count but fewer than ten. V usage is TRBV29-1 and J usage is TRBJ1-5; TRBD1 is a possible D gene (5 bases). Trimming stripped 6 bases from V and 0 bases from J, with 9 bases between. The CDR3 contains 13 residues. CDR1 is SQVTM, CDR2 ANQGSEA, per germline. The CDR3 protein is CSVQENSNQPQHF. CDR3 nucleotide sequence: TGCAGCGTACAGGAGAATAGCAATCAGCCCCAGCATTTT.

CDR3 nucleotide sequence: TGTGCCAGCGGCTCCGCGGGCACAGATACGCAGTATTTT. Translation gives CASGSAGTDTQYF. This chain connects TRBV2 to TRBJ2-3; no clear D gene. The V end lost 8 bases, the J end lost 1 base, and 10 bases lay between the germline ends. The CDR3 totals 13 residues. CDR1 is SNHLY and CDR2 is FYNNEI in the germline V gene. Using reference TRBV2 and TRBJ2-3 for the parts outside the CDR3, the full variable domain is EPEVTQTPSHQVTQMGQEVILRCVPISNHLYFYWYRQILGQKVEFLVSFYNNEISEKSEIFDDQFSVERPDGSNFTLKIRSTKLEDSAMYFCASGSAGTDTQYFGPGTRLTVL.

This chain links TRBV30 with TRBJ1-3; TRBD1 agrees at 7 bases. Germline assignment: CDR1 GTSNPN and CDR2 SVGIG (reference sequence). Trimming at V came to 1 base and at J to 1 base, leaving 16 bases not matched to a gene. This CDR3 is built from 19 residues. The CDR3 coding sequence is TGTGCCTGGAGTGAGTTCGGGTTCAGGGGGGATGTATCTGGAAACACCATATATTTT. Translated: CAWSEFGFRGDVSGNTIYF.

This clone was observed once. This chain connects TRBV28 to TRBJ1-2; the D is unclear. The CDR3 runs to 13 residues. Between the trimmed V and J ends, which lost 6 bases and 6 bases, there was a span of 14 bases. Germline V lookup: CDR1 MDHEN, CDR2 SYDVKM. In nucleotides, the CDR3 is TGTGCCAGCAGAACCGCGTCTGAAAATGGCTACACCTTC. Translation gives CASRTASENGYTF.

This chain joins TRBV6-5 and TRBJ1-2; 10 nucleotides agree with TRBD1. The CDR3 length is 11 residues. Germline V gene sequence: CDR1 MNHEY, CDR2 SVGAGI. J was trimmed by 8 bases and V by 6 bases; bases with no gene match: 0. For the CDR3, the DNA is TGTGCCAGCAGGACAGGGGGCGGCTACACCTTC. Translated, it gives CASRTGGGYTF.

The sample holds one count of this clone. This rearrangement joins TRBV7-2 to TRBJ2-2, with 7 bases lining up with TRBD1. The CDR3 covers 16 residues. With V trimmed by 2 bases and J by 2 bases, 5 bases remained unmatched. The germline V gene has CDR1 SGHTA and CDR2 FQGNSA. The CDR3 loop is CASSLFRGINTGELFF. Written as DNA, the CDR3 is TGTGCCAGCAGCTTATTCAGGGGGATTAACACCGGGGAGCTGTTTTTT.

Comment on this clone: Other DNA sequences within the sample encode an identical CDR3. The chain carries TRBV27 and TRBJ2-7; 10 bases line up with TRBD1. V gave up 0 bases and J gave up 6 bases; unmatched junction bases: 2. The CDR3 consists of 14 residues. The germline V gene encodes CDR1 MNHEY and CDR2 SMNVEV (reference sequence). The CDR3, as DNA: TGTGCCAGCAGTTTATCGACAGGGGGCGTCGAGCAGTACTTC. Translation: CASSLSTGGVEQYF.

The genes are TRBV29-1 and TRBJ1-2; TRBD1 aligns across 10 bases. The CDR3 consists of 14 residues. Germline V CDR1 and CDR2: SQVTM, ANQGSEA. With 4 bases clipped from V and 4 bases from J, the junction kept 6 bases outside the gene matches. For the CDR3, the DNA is TGCAGCGTTGCCGGGACAGGGGCTTTCTATGGCTACACCTTC. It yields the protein CSVAGTGAFYGYTF.

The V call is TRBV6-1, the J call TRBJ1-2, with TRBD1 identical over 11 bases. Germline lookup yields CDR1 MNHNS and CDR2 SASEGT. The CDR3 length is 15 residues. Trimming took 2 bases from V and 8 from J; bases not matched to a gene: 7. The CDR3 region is CASSELWTGGDGYTF. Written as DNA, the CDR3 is TGTGCCAGCAGTGAACTCTGGACAGGGGGCGACGGCTACACCTTC.

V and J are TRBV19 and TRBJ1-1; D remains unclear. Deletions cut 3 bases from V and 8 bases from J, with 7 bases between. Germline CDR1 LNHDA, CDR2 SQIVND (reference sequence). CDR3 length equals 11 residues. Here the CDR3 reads CASSIGGEAFF. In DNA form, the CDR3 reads TGTGCCAGTAGTATTGGCGGGGAAGCTTTCTTT.

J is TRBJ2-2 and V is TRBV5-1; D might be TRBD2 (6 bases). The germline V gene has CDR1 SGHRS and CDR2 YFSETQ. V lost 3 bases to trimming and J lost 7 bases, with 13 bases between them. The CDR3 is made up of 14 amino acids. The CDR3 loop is CASSSPGRSGELFF. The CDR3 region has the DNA TGCGCCAGCAGCTCGCCCGGGAGAAGCGGGGAGCTGTTTTTT.

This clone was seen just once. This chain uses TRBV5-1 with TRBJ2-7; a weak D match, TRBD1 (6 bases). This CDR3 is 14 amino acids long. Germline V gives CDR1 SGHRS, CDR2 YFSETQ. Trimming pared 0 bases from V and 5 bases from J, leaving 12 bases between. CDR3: CASSLGQGIDEQYF. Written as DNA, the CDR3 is TGCGCCAGCAGCTTGGGGCAGGGGATTGACGAGCAGTACTTC.

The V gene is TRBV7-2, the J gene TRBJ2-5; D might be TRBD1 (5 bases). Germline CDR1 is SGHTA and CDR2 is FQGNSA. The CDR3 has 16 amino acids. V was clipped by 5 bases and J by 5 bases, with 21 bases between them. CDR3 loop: CASSPQGLGRGETQYF. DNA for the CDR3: TGTGCCAGCAGCCCTCAGGGTCTAGGTCGCGGTGAGACCCAGTACTTC.

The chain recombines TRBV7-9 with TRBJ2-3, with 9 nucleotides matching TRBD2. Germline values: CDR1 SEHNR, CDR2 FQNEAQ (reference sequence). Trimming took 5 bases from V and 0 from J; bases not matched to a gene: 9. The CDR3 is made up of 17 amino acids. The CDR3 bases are TGTGCCAGCAGCGGTTGGACTAGCGTGACTAGCACAGATACGCAGTATTTT. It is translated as CASSGWTSVTSTDTQYF. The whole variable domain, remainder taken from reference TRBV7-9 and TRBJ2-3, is DTGVSQNPRHKITKRGQNVTFRCDPISEHNRLYWYRQTLGQGPEFLTYFQNEAQLEKSRLLSDRFSAERPKGSFSTLEIQRTEQGDSAMYLCASSGWTSVTSTDTQYFGPGTRLTVL.

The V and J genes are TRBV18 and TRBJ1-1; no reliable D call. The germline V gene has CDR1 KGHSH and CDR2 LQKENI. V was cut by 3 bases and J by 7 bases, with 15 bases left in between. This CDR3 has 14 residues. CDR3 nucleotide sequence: TGTGCCAGCTCACCCGAAGGAACCGGGGTTGAAGCTTTCTTT. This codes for CASSPEGTGVEAFF.

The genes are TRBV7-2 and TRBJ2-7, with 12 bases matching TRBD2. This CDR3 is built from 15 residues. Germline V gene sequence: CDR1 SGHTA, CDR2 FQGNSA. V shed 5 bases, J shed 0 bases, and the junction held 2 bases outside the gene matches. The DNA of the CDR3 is TGTGCCAGCAGCCCTAGCGGGGGGGCCTCCTACGAGCAGTACTTC. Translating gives CASSPSGGASYEQYF.

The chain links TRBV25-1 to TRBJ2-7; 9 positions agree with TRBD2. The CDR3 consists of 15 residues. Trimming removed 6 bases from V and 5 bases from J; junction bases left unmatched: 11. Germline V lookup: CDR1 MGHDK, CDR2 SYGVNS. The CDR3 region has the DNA TGTGCCAGCAGCAGTGGAATAGCGGGAGCCAACGAGCAGTACTTC. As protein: CASSSGIAGANEQYF.

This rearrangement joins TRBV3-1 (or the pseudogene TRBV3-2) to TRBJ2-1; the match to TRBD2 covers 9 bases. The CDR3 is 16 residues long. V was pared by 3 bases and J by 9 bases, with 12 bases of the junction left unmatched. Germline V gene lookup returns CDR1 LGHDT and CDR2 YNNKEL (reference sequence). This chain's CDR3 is CASSQPRPSGNGEQFF. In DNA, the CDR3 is TGTGCCAGCAGCCAGCCCCGCCCTAGCGGGAATGGTGAGCAGTTCTTC.

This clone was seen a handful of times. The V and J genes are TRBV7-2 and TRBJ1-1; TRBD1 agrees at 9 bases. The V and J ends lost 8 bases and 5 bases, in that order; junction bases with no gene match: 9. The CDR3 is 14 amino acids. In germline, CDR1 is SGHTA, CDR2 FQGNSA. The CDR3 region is CASQHRGRGTEAFF. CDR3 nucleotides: TGTGCCAGCCAACACAGGGGGCGGGGAACTGAAGCTTTCTTT.

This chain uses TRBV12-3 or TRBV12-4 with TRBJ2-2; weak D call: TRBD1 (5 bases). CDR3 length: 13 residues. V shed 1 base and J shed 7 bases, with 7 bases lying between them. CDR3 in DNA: TGTGCCAGCAGTTTAGGGGGCGGCGGGGAGCTGTTTTTT. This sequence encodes CASSLGGGGELFF.

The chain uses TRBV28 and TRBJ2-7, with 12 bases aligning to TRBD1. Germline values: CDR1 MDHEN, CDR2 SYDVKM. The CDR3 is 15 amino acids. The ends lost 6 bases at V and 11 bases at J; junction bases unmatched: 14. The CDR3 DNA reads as TGTGCCAGCAGCCACTCCGGGACAGGGGGCACCAATGAGTACTTC. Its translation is CASSHSGTGGTNEYF.

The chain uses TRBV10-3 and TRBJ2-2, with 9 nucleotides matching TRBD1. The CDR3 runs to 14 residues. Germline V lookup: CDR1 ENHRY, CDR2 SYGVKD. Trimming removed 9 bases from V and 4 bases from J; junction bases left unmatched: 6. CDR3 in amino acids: CAIGGTGSTGELFF. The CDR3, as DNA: TGTGCCATAGGTGGGACAGGGAGCACCGGGGAGCTGTTTTTT.